Following are 18 T cell receptor beta chains from one sample sequenced in a study of cytomegalovirus exposure and HLA in healthy donors. Amplification used 60 Vbeta primers and 13 Jbeta primers. The repertoire was sequenced with immunoSEQ multiplex PCR; TCRdb's copy has only in-frame clones and lacks some. The sample yields fewer than 250,000 clones, 60% to 80% seen once. The sequenced sample consisted of PBMCs. The receptor set was obtained from a young woman in good health and CMV-seropositive.

J is TRBJ1-2 and V is TRBV2, with D possibly TRBD1 on 5 matching bases. The ends were cut back, 4 bases at V and 0 bases at J, with 9 bases in the middle. Germline V CDR1 and CDR2: SNHLY, FYNNEI. The CDR3 is 14 residues long. The CDR3 sequence: CASSVQVTNYGYTF. CDR3 sequence (DNA): TGTGCCAGCAGTGTACAGGTTACTAACTATGGCTACACCTTC.

The J gene is TRBJ2-3, the V gene TRBV29-1; 10 nucleotides line up with TRBD2. The J segment lost 4 bases and the V segment lost 4 bases, leaving 11 bases of the junction unmatched. This CDR3 region has 16 residues. Germline V gives CDR1 SQVTM, CDR2 ANQGSEA. CDR3 region: CSVAASGSAKADTQYF. The CDR3 region has the DNA TGCAGCGTTGCTGCTAGCGGGAGTGCGAAAGCAGATACGCAGTATTTT.

V usage is TRBV5-6 and J usage is TRBJ2-5; D gene ambiguous. The end of the DNA fits TRBJ2-7 better, so the J call may be wrong. Germline values: CDR1 SGHDT, CDR2 YYEEEE. The CDR3 extends over 15 amino acids. CDR3 sequence (DNA): TGTGCCAGCAGCTTTTACGCCCTCGGTGCCTACGAGCAGTACTTC. Its translation: CASSFYALGAYEQYF.

J is TRBJ1-1 and V is TRBV5-1; D is unresolved. Trimming removed 4 bases at V and 1 base at J, with 14 bases between. This CDR3 is built from 15 residues. Germline CDR1 is SGHRS and CDR2 is YFSETQ. CDR3 bases: TGCGCCAGCAGCCCCTCCGAATACGGGAACACTGAAGCTTTCTTT. Translation gives CASSPSEYGNTEAFF.

This clone was recorded once. The CDR3 loop reads CASSWTSGSRDTGELFF. The CDR3 DNA reads as TGTGCCAGCAGCTGGACTAGCGGGAGTCGGGACACCGGGGAGCTGTTTTTT. V and J are TRBV5-5 and TRBJ2-2, with 13 nucleotides matching TRBD2. J gave up 3 bases and V 3 bases, and 5 bases lay outside the gene matches. CDR3 length equals 17 residues. Germline loops: CDR1 SGHKS, CDR2 YYEKEE (reference sequence).

V usage is TRBV28 and J usage is TRBJ1-2; 9 nucleotides align to TRBD1. V lost 6 bases to trimming and J lost 4 bases; unmatched junction nucleotides: 9. The CDR3 runs to 15 residues. Germline V gene lookup returns CDR1 MDHEN and CDR2 SYDVKM. The CDR3, as DNA: TGTGCCAGCAGCCGCCCTACAGGGGGCGCCTATGGCTACACCTTC. This sequence encodes CASSRPTGGAYGYTF.

Written as DNA, the CDR3 is TGTGCCAGCAGCCCCGTACTAGCTGCCTACAATGAGCAGTTCTTC. As protein: CASSPVLAAYNEQFF. V usage is TRBV13 and J usage is TRBJ2-1, with a possible D match to TRBD2 (6 bases). The germline V gene has CDR1 PRHDT and CDR2 FYEKMQ (reference sequence). Trimming shortened V by 5 bases and J by 2 bases, and 13 bases separated the two germline ends. CDR3 length: 15 residues.

V gene TRBV5-1 combines with J gene TRBJ2-7, with a weak D call TRBD1 (7 bases). The CDR3 is 14 amino acids. Germline V gene data show CDR1 as SGHRS and CDR2 as YFSETQ. V was shortened by 0 bases and J by 4 bases, with 11 bases between the two germline ends. The CDR3 here is CASSLGRGLYEQYF. CDR3 DNA sequence: TGCGCCAGCAGCTTGGGGAGGGGGCTTTACGAGCAGTACTTC.

CDR3 residues: CASSSSEQGAGQPQHF. Here the CDR3 DNA reads TGTGCCAGCAGTTCTTCAGAACAGGGGGCGGGGCAGCCCCAGCATTTT. The chain uses TRBV6-6 and TRBJ1-5; 9 bases fit TRBD1. Germline values: CDR1 MNHNY, CDR2 SVGAGI (reference sequence). The V segment lost 4 bases and the J segment 7 bases; nucleotides outside the gene matches: 11. The CDR3 extends over 16 amino acids.

The rearrangement links TRBV7-9 to TRBJ1-5, with D perhaps TRBD1 (5 bases). Between the trimmed V and J ends, which lost 3 bases and 9 bases, there was a span of 12 bases. Germline V gene lookup returns CDR1 SEHNR and CDR2 FQNEAQ (reference sequence). This CDR3 comprises 13 residues. CDR3 amino acids: CASSLGGSRPQHF. The CDR3 coding sequence is TGTGCCAGCAGCTTGGGGGGGAGTCGGCCCCAGCATTTT.

The V and J genes are TRBV7-2 and TRBJ1-1; D is ambiguous. Germline V gives CDR1 SGHTA, CDR2 FQGNSA. CDR3 length: 13 amino acids. Between the trimmed V and J ends, which lost 4 bases and 4 bases, there was a span of 10 bases. This CDR3 reads CASSSKAGTEAFF. The DNA for the CDR3 is TGTGCCAGCAGCTCGAAGGCGGGCACTGAAGCTTTCTTT.

The gene calls are TRBV19 and TRBJ2-1; 9 nucleotides align to TRBD2. There are 17 residues in the CDR3. J gave up 4 bases and V 4 bases, and 11 bases lay outside the gene matches. Germline lookup yields CDR1 LNHDA and CDR2 SQIVND (reference sequence). The CDR3 coding sequence is TGTGCCAGTAGTAGGGTTTCTAGCGGGAATTATTACAATGAGCAGTTCTTC. Encoded protein: CASSRVSSGNYYNEQFF.

On this clone itself: One junction end disagrees with the germline gene, perhaps due to a read error. The rearrangement joins TRBV7-9 to TRBJ2-7; possibly TRBD2 for D (5 bases). CDR1 is SEHNR, CDR2 FQNEAQ, per germline (reference sequence). The CDR3 contains 15 residues. CDR3 protein: CSSSSARGSHYEQYF. In nucleotides, the CDR3 is TGTTCCAGCAGCTCCGCCCGAGGGTCGCACTACGAGCAGTACTTC. The full variable domain, completed using reference TRBV7-9 and TRBJ2-7, is DTGVSQNPRHKITKRGQNVTFRCDPISEHNRLYWYRQTLGQGPEFLTYFQNEAQLEKSRLLSDRFSAERPKGSFSTLEIQRTEQGDSAMYLCSSSSARGSHYEQYFGPGTRLTVT.

V and J are TRBV28 and TRBJ2-7; 8 bases are shared with TRBD2. The CDR3 runs 14 residues. Per germline, CDR1 MDHEN and CDR2 SYDVKM. V was pared by 6 bases and J by 6 bases, with 10 bases of the junction left unmatched. Here the CDR3 reads CASSRAGGLCEQYF. The DNA of the CDR3 is TGTGCCAGCAGCCGCGCGGGGGGATTATGCGAGCAGTACTTC.

The chain has TRBV19 and TRBJ1-5; 9 bases map to TRBD1. The germline V gene encodes CDR1 LNHDA and CDR2 SQIVND (reference sequence). CDR3 size: 15 residues. The ends lost 8 bases at V and 12 bases at J; junction bases unmatched: 17. The chain's CDR3 is CASCCRDRVPGGQHF. The CDR3 coding sequence is TGTGCCAGTTGCTGTCGGGACAGGGTCCCAGGTGGCCAGCATTTT.

The chain combines TRBV14 with TRBJ2-1; 15 bases are a match to TRBD2. CDR1 and CDR2 (germline): SGHDN, FVKESK. CDR3 length: 19 amino acids. Unmatched junction bases numbered 6, after V lost 3 bases and J lost 0 bases. CDR3 nucleotides: TGTGCCAGCAGCCAGGGACTAGCGGGGGGACTTAGCTCCTACAATGAGCAGTTCTTC. Translating gives CASSQGLAGGLSSYNEQFF.

This chain links TRBV7-9 with TRBJ1-2; the match to TRBD1 covers 10 bases. Germline lookup yields CDR1 SEHNR and CDR2 FQNEAQ (reference sequence). Trimming removed 5 bases from V and 1 base from J; junction bases left unmatched: 13. There are 18 residues in the CDR3. CDR3 residues: CASSPQLTGTGDNYGYTF. The CDR3 DNA reads as TGTGCCAGCAGCCCCCAGCTTACAGGGACAGGGGATAACTATGGCTACACCTTC.

The table lists this clone with a few counts. J is TRBJ2-7 and V is TRBV27; 7 bases are shared with TRBD1. Germline-derived CDR1 and CDR2 are MNHEY and SMNVEV (reference sequence). The trim removed 5 bases at V and 1 base at J, leaving 5 bases unmatched. This CDR3 has 14 amino acids. CDR3 region: CASSTTGVSYEQYF. Here the CDR3 DNA reads TGTGCCAGCAGTACCACAGGGGTGTCCTACGAGCAGTACTTC.